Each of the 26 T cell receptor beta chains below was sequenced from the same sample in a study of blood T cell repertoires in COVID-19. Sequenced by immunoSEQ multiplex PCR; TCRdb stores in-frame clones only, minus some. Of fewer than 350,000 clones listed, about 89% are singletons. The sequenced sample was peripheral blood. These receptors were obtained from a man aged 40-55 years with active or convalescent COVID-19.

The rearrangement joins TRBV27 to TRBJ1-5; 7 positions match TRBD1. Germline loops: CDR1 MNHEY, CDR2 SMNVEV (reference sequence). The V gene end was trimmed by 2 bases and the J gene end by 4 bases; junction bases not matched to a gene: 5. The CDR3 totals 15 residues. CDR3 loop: CASSLGTALNQPQHF. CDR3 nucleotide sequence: TGTGCCAGCAGTTTAGGGACAGCCCTTAATCAGCCCCAGCATTTT.

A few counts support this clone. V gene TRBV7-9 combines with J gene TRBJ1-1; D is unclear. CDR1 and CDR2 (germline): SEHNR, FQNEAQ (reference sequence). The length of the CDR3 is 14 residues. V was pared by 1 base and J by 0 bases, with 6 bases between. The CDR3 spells CASSLGAVNTEAFF. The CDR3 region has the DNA TGTGCCAGCAGCTTAGGAGCGGTGAACACTGAAGCTTTCTTT. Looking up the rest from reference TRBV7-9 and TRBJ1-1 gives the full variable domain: DTGVSQNPRHKITKRGQNVTFRCDPISEHNRLYWYRQTLGQGPEFLTYFQNEAQLEKSRLLSDRFSAERPKGSFSTLEIQRTEQGDSAMYLCASSLGAVNTEAFFGQGTRLTVV.

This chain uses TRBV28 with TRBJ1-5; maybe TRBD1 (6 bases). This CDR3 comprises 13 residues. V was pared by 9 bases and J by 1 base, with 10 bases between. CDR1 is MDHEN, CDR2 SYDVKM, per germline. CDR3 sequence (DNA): TGTGCCAGTGGGCAGGGGAGCAATCAGCCCCAGCATTTT. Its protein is CASGQGSNQPQHF.

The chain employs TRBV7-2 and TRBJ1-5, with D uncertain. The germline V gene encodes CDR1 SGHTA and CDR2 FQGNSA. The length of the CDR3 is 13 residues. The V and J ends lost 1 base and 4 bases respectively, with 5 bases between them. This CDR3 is CASSLVRNQPQHF. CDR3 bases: TGTGCCAGCAGCTTAGTGAGAAATCAGCCCCAGCATTTT. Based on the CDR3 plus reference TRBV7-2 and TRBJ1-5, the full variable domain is GAGVSQSPSNKVTEKGKDVELRCDPISGHTALYWYRQSLGQGLEFLIYFQGNSAPDKSGLPSDRFSAERTGGSVSTLTIQRTQQEDSAVYLCASSLVRNQPQHFGDGTRLSIL.

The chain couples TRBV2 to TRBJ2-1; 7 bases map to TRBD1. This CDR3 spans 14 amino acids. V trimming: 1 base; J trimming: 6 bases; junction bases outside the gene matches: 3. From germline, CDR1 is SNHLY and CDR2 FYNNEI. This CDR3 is CASSEGTGTNEQFF. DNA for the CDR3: TGTGCCAGCAGTGAAGGGACAGGAACCAATGAGCAGTTCTTC.

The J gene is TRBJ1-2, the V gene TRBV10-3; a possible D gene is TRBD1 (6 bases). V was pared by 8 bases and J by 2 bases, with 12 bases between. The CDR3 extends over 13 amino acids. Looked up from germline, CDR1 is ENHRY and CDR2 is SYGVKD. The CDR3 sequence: CAIRPQGNYGYTF. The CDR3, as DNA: TGTGCCATCCGACCCCAGGGGAACTATGGCTACACCTTC.

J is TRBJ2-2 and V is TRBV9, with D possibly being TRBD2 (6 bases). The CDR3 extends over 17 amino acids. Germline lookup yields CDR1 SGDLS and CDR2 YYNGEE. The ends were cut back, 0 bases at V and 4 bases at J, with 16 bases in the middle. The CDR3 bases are TGTGCCAGCAGCGTAGGCGGGGACTCAGCGGCCACCGGGGAGCTGTTTTTT. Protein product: CASSVGGDSAATGELFF.

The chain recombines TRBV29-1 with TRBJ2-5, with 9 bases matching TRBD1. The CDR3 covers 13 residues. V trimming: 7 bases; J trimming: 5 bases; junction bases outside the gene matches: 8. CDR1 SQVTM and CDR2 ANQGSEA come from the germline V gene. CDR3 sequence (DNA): TGCAGCGCTGCGCCGACAGGGGGGGAGACCCAGTACTTC. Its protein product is CSAAPTGGETQYF.

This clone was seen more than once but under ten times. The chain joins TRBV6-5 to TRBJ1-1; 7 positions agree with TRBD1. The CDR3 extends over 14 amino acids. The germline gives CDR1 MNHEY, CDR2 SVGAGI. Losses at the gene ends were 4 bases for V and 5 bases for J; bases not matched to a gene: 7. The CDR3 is CASSSGGQRTEAFF. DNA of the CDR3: TGTGCCAGCAGTTCAGGGGGGCAGAGGACTGAAGCTTTCTTT.

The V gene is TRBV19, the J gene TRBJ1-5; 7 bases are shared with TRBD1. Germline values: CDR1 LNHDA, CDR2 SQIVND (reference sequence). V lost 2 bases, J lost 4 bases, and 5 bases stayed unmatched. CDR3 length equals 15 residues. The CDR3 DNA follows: TGTGCCAGTAGTATAACCCCCAGGGGGAATCAGCCCCAGCATTTT. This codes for CASSITPRGNQPQHF.

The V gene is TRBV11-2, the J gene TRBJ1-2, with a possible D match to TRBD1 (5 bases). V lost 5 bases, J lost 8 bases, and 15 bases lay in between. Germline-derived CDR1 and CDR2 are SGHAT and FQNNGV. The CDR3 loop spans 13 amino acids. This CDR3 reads CASSPGGGGGYTF. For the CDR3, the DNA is TGTGCCAGCAGCCCCGGTGGCGGGGGAGGCTACACCTTC.

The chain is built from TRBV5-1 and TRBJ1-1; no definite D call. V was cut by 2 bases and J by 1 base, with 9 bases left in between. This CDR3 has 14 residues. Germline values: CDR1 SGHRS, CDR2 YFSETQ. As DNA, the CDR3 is TGCGCCAGCAGCTTCACTGGTCCGAACACTGAAGCTTTCTTT. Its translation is CASSFTGPNTEAFF.

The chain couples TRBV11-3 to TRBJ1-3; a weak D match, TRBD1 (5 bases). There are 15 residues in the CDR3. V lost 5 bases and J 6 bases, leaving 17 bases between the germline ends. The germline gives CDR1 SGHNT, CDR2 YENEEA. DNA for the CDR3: TGTGCCAGCAGCATACGCTCGGGGGATGAAAACACCATATATTTT. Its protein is CASSIRSGDENTIYF.

In DNA, the CDR3 is TGTGCCAGCTCACCAGACGCGGCCGAGGCACGCTACACCTTC. This sequence encodes CASSPDAAEARYTF. The chain joins TRBV18 to TRBJ1-2; D call uncertain. Germline assignment: CDR1 KGHSH and CDR2 LQKENI. The V end was cut by 2 bases, the J end by 9 bases, with 16 bases between. The CDR3 loop spans 14 amino acids. Full variable domain (remainder filled in from reference TRBV18 and TRBJ1-2): NAGVMQNPRHLVRRRGQEARLRCSPMKGHSHVYWYRQLPEEGLKFMVYLQKENIIDESGMPKERFSAEFPKEGPSILRIQQVVRGDSAAYFCASSPDAAEARYTFGSGTRLTVV.

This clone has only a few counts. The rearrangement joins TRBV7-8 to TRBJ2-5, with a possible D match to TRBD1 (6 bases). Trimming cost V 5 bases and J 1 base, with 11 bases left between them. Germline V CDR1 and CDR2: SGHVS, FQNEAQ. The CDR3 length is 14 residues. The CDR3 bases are TGTGCCAGCAGCGCGCGGACAGCCCAAGAGACCCAGTACTTC. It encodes CASSARTAQETQYF.

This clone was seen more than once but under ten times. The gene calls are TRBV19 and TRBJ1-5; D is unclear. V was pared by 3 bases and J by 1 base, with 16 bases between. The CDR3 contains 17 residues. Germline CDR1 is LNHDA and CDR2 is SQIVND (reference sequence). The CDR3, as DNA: TGTGCCAGTAGTATTGGTAGGGCGAGGGCGAGCAATCAGCCCCAGCATTTT. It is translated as CASSIGRARASNQPQHF.

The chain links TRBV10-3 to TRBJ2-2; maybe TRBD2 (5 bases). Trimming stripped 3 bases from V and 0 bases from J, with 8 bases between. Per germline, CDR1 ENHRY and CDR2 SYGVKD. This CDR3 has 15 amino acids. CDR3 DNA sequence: TGTGCCATCAGTGAATTACTAGCGAACACCGGGGAGCTGTTTTTT. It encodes CAISELLANTGELFF.

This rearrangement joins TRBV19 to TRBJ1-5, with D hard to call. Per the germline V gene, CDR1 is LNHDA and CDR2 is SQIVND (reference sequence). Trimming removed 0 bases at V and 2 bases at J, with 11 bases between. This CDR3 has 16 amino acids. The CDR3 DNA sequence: TGTGCCAGTAGTATAGATCCGGGGAGGGGCAATCAGCCCCAGCATTTT. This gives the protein CASSIDPGRGNQPQHF.

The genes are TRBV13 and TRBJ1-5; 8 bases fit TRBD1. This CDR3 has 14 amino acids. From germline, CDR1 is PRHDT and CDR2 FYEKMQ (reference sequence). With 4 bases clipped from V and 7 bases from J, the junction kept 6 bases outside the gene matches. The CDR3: CASSSGTGSQPQHF. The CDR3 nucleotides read TGTGCCAGCAGCTCCGGGACAGGCAGCCAGCCCCAGCATTTT.

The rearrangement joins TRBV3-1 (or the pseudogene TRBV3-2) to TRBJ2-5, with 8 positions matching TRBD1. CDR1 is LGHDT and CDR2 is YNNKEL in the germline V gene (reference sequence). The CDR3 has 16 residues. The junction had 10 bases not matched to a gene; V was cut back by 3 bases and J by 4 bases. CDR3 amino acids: CASSQTGTGSSETQYF. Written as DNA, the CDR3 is TGTGCCAGCAGCCAGACCGGGACAGGTTCTTCAGAGACCCAGTACTTC.

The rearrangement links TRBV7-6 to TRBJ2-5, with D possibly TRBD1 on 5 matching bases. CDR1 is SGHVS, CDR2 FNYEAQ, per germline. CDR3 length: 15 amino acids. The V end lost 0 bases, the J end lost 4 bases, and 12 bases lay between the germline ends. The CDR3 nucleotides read TGTGCCAGCAGCTTAGCGATAGGGGAAATAGAGACCCAGTACTTC. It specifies CASSLAIGEIETQYF.

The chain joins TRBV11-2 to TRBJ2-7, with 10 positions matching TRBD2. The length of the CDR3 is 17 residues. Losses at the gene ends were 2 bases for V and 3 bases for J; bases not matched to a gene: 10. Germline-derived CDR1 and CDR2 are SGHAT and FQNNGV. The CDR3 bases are TGTGCCAGCAGCTTAAATCCCCCACTAGCGGGGAGCTACGAGCAGTACTTC. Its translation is CASSLNPPLAGSYEQYF.

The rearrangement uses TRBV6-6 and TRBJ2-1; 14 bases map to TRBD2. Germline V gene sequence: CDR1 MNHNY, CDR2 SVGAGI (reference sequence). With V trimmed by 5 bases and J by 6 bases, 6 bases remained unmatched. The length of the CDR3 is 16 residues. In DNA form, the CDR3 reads TGTGCCAGCAGTCGAACCGGGACTAGCGGGAGCAATGAGCAGTTCTTC. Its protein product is CASSRTGTSGSNEQFF.

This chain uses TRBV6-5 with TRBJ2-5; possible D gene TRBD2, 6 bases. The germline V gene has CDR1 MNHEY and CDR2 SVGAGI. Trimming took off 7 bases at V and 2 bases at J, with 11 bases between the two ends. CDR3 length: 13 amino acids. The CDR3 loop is CASTAGGQETQYF. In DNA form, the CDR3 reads TGTGCCAGCACAGCTGGAGGGCAAGAGACCCAGTACTTC.

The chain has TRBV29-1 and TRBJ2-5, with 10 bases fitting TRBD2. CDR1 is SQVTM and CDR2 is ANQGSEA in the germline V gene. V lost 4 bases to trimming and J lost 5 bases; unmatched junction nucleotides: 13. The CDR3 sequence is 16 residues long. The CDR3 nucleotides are TGCAGCGTTGGTTTGCTAGCGGGAGATCGGAGGGAGACCCAGTACTTC. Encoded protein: CSVGLLAGDRRETQYF. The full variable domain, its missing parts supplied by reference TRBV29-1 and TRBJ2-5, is SAVISQKPSRDICQRGTSLTIQCQVDSQVTMMFWYRQQPGQSLTLIATANQGSEATYESGFVIDKFPISRPNLTFSTLTVSNMSPEDSSIYLCSVGLLAGDRRETQYFGPGTRLLVL.

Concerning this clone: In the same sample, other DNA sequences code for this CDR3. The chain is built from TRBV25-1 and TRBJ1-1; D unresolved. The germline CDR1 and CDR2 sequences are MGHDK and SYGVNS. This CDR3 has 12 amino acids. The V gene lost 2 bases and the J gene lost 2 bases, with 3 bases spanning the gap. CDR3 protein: CASSEQNTEAFF. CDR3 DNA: TGTGCCAGCAGTGAACAAAACACTGAAGCTTTCTTT.